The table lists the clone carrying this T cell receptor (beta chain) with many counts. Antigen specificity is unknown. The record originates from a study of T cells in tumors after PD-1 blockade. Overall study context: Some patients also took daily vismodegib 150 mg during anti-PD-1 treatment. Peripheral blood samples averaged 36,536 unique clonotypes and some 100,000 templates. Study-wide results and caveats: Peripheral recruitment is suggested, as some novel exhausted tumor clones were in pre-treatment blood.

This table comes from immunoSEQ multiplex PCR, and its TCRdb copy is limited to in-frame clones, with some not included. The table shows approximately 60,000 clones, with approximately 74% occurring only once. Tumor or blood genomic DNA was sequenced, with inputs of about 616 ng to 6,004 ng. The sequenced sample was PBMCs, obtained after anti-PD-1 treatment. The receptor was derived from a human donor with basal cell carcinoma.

As DNA, the CDR3 is TGTGCCAGCAGTAGTGCGGGGGGCGTGGCAGATACGCAGTATTTT. Its protein is CASSSAGGVADTQYF. The chain joins TRBV6-4 to TRBJ2-3, with 8 bases fitting TRBD2. The J segment lost 4 bases and the V segment lost 5 bases, leaving 8 bases of the junction unmatched. CDR3 length: 15 amino acids. Germline V gene sequence: CDR1 MRHNA, CDR2 SNTAGT.